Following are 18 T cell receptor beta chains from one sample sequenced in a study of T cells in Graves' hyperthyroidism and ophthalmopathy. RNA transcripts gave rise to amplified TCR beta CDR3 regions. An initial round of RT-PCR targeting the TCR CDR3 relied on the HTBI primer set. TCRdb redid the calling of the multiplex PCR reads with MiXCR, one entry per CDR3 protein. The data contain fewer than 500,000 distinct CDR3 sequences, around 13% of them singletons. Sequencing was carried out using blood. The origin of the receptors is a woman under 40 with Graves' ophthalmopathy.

The CDR3 loop is CASSSQGEANYGYTF. CDR3 in DNA: TGTGCCAGCAGCTCCCAGGGGGAGGCTAACTATGGCTACACCTTC. The chain couples TRBV7-9 to TRBJ1-2; 7 bases match TRBD1. Germline assignment: CDR1 SEHNR and CDR2 FQNEAQ (reference sequence). J was trimmed by 0 bases and V by 4 bases; bases with no gene match: 5. The CDR3 contains 15 residues.

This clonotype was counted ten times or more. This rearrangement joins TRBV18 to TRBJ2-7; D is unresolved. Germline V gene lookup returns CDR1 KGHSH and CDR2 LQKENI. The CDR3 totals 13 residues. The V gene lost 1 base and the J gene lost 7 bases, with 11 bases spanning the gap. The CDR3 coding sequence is TGTGCCAGCTCACCACGGGGTTTGGAAGAGCAGTACTTC. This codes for CASSPRGLEEQYF.

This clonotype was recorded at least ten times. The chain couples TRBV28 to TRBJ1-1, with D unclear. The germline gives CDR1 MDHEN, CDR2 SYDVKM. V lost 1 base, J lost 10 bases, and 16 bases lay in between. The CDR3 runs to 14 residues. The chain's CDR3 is CASSLFSSVGGAFF. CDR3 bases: TGTGCCAGCAGTTTATTTAGCAGTGTCGGTGGAGCTTTCTTT. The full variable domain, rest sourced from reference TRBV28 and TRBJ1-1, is DVKVTQSSRYLVKRTGEKVFLECVQDMDHENMFWYRQDPGLGLRLIYFSYDVKMKEKGDIPEGYSVSREKKERFSLILESASTNQTSMYLCASSLFSSVGGAFFGQGTRLTVV.

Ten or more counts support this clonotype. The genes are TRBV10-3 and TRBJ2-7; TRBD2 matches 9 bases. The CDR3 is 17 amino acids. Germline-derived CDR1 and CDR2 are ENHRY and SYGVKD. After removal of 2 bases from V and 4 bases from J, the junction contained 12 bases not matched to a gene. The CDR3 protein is CAISEGNLAGSGYEQYF. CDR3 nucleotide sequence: TGTGCCATCAGTGAGGGTAACCTAGCGGGGAGTGGATACGAGCAGTACTTC.

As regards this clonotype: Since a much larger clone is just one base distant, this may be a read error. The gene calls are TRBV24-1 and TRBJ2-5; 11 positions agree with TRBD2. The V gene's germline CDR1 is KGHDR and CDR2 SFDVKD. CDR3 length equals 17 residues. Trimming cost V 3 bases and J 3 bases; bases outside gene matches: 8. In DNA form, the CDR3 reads TGTGCCACCAGTGATAGCCGACTAGCGGGGACCAAAGAGACCCAGTACTTC. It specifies CATSDSRLAGTKETQYF.

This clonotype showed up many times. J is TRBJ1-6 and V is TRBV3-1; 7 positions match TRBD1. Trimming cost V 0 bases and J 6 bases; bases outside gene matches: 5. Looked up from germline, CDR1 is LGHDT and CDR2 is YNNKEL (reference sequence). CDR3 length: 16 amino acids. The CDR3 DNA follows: TGTGCCAGCAGCCAAGATAGGGGGCGACCTAATTCACCCCTCCACTTT. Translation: CASSQDRGRPNSPLHF.

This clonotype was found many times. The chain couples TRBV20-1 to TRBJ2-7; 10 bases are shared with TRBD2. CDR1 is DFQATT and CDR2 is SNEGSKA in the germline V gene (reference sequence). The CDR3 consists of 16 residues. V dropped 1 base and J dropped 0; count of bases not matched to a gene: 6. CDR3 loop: CSARAYTSGVSYEQYF. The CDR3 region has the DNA TGCAGTGCTAGAGCCTACACTAGCGGGGTCTCCTACGAGCAGTACTTC.

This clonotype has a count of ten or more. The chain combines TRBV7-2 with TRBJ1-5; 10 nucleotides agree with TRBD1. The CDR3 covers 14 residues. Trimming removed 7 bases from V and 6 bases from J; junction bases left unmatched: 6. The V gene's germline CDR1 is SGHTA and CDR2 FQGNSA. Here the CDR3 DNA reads TGTGCCAGCAAATCCGGGACAGGGGTTCAGCCCCAGCATTTT. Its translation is CASKSGTGVQPQHF.

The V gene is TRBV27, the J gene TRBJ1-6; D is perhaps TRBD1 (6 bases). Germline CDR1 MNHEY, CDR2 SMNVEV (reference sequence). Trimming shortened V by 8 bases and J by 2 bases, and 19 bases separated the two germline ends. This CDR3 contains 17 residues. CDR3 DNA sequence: TGTGCCAGCGGACGTCGGAGGGGGGCCACCTATAATTCACCCCTCCACTTT. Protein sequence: CASGRRRGATYNSPLHF.

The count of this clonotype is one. CDR3 nucleotide sequence: TGTGCCAGCAGCTCACAACTACCAGCCGGGACAGAGAAGGAGACCCAGTACTTC. Translated, it gives CASSSQLPAGTEKETQYF. This chain connects TRBV11-1 to TRBJ2-5, with TRBD1 matching 7 bases. Germline-derived CDR1 and CDR2 are SGHAT and FQDESV (reference sequence). The CDR3 is 18 amino acids. Trimming at V came to 4 bases and at J to 5 bases, leaving 19 bases not matched to a gene.

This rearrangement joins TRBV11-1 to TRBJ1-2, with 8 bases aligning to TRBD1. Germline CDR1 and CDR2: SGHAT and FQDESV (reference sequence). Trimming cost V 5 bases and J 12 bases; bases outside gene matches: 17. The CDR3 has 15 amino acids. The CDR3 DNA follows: TGTGCCAGCAGCCCCAGGTGGTCAAGGACAGGGAACGACACCTTC. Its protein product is CASSPRWSRTGNDTF.

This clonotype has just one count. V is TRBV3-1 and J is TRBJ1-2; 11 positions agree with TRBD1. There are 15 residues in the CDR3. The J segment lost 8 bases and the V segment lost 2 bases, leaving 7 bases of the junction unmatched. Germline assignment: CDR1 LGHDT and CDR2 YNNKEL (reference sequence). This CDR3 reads CASSQPGQGVGGYTF. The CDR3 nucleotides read TGTGCCAGCAGCCAACCGGGACAGGGGGTTGGCGGCTACACCTTC.

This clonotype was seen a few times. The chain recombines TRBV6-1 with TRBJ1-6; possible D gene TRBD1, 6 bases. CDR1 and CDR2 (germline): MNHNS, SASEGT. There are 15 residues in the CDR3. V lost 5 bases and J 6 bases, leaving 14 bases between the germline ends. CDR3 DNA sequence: TGTGCCAGCAGTCCCGGACAGATTAGTAATTCACCCCTCCACTTT. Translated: CASSPGQISNSPLHF.

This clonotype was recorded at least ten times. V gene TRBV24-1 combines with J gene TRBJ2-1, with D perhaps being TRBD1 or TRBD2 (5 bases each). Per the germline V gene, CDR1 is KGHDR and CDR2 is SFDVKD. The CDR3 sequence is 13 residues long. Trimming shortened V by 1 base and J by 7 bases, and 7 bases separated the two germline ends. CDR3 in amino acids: CATSDFWGNEQFF. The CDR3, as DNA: TGTGCCACCAGTGATTTCTGGGGGAATGAGCAGTTCTTC.

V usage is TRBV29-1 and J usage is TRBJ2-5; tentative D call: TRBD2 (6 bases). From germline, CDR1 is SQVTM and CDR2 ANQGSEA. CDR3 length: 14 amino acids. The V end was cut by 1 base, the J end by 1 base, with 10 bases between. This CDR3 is CSVEGLGGQETQYF. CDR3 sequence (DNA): TGCAGCGTTGAAGGATTGGGGGGCCAAGAGACCCAGTACTTC.

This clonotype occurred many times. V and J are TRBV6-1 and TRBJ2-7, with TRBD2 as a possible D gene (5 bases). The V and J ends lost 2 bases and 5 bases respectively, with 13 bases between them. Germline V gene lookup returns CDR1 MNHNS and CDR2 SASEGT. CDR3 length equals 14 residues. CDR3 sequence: CASSERGYGDEQYF. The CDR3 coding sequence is TGTGCCAGCAGTGAACGAGGGTACGGCGACGAGCAGTACTTC.

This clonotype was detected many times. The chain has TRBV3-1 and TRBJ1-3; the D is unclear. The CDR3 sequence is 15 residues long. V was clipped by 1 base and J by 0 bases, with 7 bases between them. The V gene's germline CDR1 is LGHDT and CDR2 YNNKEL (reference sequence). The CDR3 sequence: CASSQGAISGNTIYF. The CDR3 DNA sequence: TGTGCCAGCAGCCAAGGGGCCATCTCTGGAAACACCATATATTTT.

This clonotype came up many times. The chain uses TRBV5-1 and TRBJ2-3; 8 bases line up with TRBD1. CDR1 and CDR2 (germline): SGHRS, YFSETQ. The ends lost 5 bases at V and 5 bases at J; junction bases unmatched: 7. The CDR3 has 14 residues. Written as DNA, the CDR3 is TGCGCCAGCAGTGACAGCAGGGGGCGAGATACGCAGTATTTT. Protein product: CASSDSRGRDTQYF.